This T cell receptor beta chain was identified during a study of technical replicates of blood from a handful of donors (dated by TCRdb to between 2016 and 2019). Counted from cysteine to phenylalanine, this CDR3 has 11 amino acids. This entry keeps only the CDR3 DNA: 33 bases, framed from base 1. The germline V and J ends show losses of 6 bases and 10 bases respectively, and no gene match explains 1 base of the junction. Remarks on this clone: Its cognate antigen has yet to be identified. The record has no base qualities; no much larger clone is one base away.

Receptor amplification or capture employed the immunoSEQ multiplex PCR assay. The immuneACCESS repertoire file appears here via TCRdb, limited to in-frame rearrangements. These files lack a portion of the clones; in checked studies, under half of the deficit traces to unresolved V genes, and the cause of the others is not known. The sample has tens of thousands of clones on record, approximately 94% of them singletons. Jointly, the top ten make up 0.3% to 0.45% of the sample. This sequence was found in a human donor in good health. The source material was T cells isolated from PBMCs. The chain employs TRBV23-1 and TRBJ2-7, and TRBD1 matches 12 of the central bases. TRBV23-1 is flagged as an ORF with uncertain function. CDR3 region: CASSGTGGQYF. The sequence in DNA is TGCGCCAGCAGCGGGACAGGGGGCCAGTACTTC.